This entry is about one TCR beta chain. Its antigen is as yet unknown. The data belong to a study of Ad26.COV2.S vaccination and SARS-CoV-2 variants. Study-wide context: Administration of Ad26.COV2.S was intramuscular, either once or twice 56 days apart. The study's findings and limits: Measurements of TCR breadth and depth may have given underestimates of the total T cell responses. Recipients of vaccine and of placebo showed similar breadth of their non-spike TCR repertoires.

The CDR3 is 16 amino acids. The trim removed 4 bases at V and 5 bases at J, leaving 13 bases unmatched. The V gene's germline CDR1 is SGHRS and CDR2 YFSETQ. Data came from immunoSEQ multiplex PCR; TCRdb stores just in-frame clones and leaves some out. The data show 250,000 or so clones, around 88% seen once. Treatment indicated: 15 to 20 received Ad26.COV2.S at low or high dose, single or two shots; roughly five received placebo; per-sample allocation not given. Sampling occurred on day 63 after the first vaccine or placebo injection. V usage is TRBV5-1 and J usage is TRBJ2-5; 8 bases are shared with TRBD2. The source is a person aged 18-60 years who received the Ad26.COV2.S COVID-19 vaccine or a placebo. This sample comprised peripheral blood, obtained in a trial of Ad26.COV2.S vaccine versus placebo. CDR3 DNA sequence: TGCGCCAGCAGCCCAGAAAACGGGAGGGCCGAGGAGACCCAGTACTTC. It codes for CASSPENGRAEETQYF.